One and the same sample provided the 16 T cell receptor beta chains below, sequenced in a study of shared clonotypes between healthy human individuals (dated by TCRdb to 2019 to 2021). The library came from the immunoSEQ multiplex PCR assay. Not all clones reach the TCRdb copy of this immuneACCESS table, which keeps in-frame sequences only. Checked studies attribute under half of the gap to unresolved V genes and leave the rest unexplained. Within this sample are millions of clones, with approximately 94% of them counted one time only. The ten largest clones take up 1.1% of the sample. CD8 naive samples consisted of CD45RO-negative cells that were positively selected for CCR7, yielding a CD45RA+CCR7+ population without TemRA cells. Sequencing was done on a sample of naive CD8+ T cells sorted from blood. Per the publication, the cell subset or site label means: CD45RA+CCR7+. The origin of the receptors is a man aged 18 to 30 in good health.

This chain connects TRBV27 to TRBJ2-5; 9 positions match TRBD2. The CDR3 has 17 residues. Germline V gene data show CDR1 as MNHEY and CDR2 as SMNVEV (reference sequence). The V and J ends lost 5 bases and 4 bases, in that order; junction bases with no gene match: 14. CDR3 loop: CASSPRGAREGLETQYF. The DNA of the CDR3 is TGTGCCAGCAGTCCGCGGGGGGCGCGGGAGGGTCTAGAGACCCAGTACTTC.

The V call is TRBV5-1, the J call TRBJ2-5, with D perhaps TRBD2 (5 bases). With 5 bases removed from V and 3 bases from J, the gap between germline ends came to 17 bases. CDR3 length: 15 amino acids. The germline V gene encodes CDR1 SGHRS and CDR2 YFSETQ. The CDR3 nucleotides are TGCGCCAGCAGTGCCGGCACTGTCGGGGAAGAGACCCAGTACTTC. Translated: CASSAGTVGEETQYF.

The chain is built from TRBV6-5 and TRBJ2-7; D unresolved. Trimming took off 4 bases at V and 5 bases at J, with 18 bases between the two ends. This CDR3 has 15 residues. Germline V gene sequence: CDR1 MNHEY, CDR2 SVGAGI. CDR3 loop: CASSSSVWAWNEQYF. In DNA, the CDR3 is TGTGCCAGCAGTTCTTCTGTGTGGGCCTGGAACGAGCAGTACTTC.

V gene TRBV14 combines with J gene TRBJ2-7; 8 nucleotides align to TRBD2. The CDR3 is made up of 15 amino acids. With V trimmed by 4 bases and J by 2 bases, 7 bases remained unmatched. Germline CDR1 SGHDN, CDR2 FVKESK. The CDR3 reads CASSPRGGPTYEQYF. CDR3 coding DNA: TGTGCCAGCAGCCCCCGGGGGGGTCCCACCTACGAGCAGTACTTC.

The chain is built from TRBV13 and TRBJ2-7; TRBD2 aligns across 11 bases. Germline CDR1 is PRHDT and CDR2 is FYEKMQ (reference sequence). The J segment lost 6 bases and the V segment lost 5 bases, leaving 9 bases of the junction unmatched. The CDR3 runs 15 residues. The chain's CDR3 is CASSQGLAGIGEQYF. The CDR3 nucleotides are TGTGCCAGCAGCCAAGGACTAGCGGGTATAGGCGAGCAGTACTTC.

In DNA form, the CDR3 reads TGTGCCATCAGGGGGCAGCACTATGGCTACACCTTC. Translation gives CAIRGQHYGYTF. The rearrangement links TRBV10-3 to TRBJ1-2, with D maybe TRBD1 (5 bases). CDR1 and CDR2 (germline): ENHRY, SYGVKD. Trimming left V 6 bases short and J 3 bases short, with 8 bases between. CDR3 length: 12 residues.

This sequence joins TRBV7-9 and TRBJ2-7, with TRBD2 as a possible D gene (6 bases). V gave up 7 bases and J gave up 3 bases, with 13 bases separating them. This CDR3 comprises 13 residues. Per germline, CDR1 SEHNR and CDR2 FQNEAQ (reference sequence). The CDR3 sequence: CASTSGTYYEQYF. Written as DNA, the CDR3 is TGTGCCAGCACCTCAGGGACTTACTACGAGCAGTACTTC.

The CDR3 DNA follows: TGTGCCAGCAGCCCCCGAGGGGGCGGGAGGGCCGAAGGTGAGCAGTTCTTC. Its protein product is CASSPRGGGRAEGEQFF. V is TRBV9 and J is TRBJ2-1; 9 nucleotides match TRBD2. CDR1 SGDLS and CDR2 YYNGEE come from the germline V gene. The CDR3 is 17 residues long. V lost 4 bases and J lost 9; bases outside the gene matches: 17.

As for this clone: An end of the junction does not agree with germline; a read error may underlie this. The rearrangement uses TRBV27 and TRBJ2-7, with D possibly matching TRBD1 (6 bases). There are 13 residues in the CDR3. Germline V gene data show CDR1 as MNHEY and CDR2 as SMNVEV (reference sequence). The CDR3 reads CASSLGLTGEQLF. The CDR3 coding sequence is TGTGCCAGCAGTCTAGGCCTGACAGGAGAACAACTGTTC.

The genes are TRBV19 and TRBJ2-7, with D perhaps assigned TRBD1 or TRBD2 (5 bases each). This CDR3 is 14 amino acids long. V lost 5 bases and J lost 3, with 14 bases in between. Germline CDR1 LNHDA, CDR2 SQIVND (reference sequence). The CDR3 reads CASSLNRDVYEQYF. DNA for the CDR3: TGTGCCAGTAGTCTAAACCGGGACGTCTACGAGCAGTACTTC.

The J gene is TRBJ2-1, the V gene TRBV7-9; 11 bases fit TRBD2. This CDR3 is built from 17 residues. Germline CDR1 is SEHNR and CDR2 is FQNEAQ (reference sequence). With V trimmed by 3 bases and J by 0 bases, 4 bases remained unmatched. CDR3 DNA sequence: TGTGCCAGCAGCTTTTCGGGACTAGCGGCCTCCTACAATGAGCAGTTCTTC. Translation: CASSFSGLAASYNEQFF. The variable domain in full, with the rest retrieved from reference TRBV7-9 and TRBJ2-1, is DTGVSQNPRHKITKRGQNVTFRCDPISEHNRLYWYRQTLGQGPEFLTYFQNEAQLEKSRLLSDRFSAERPKGSFSTLEIQRTEQGDSAMYLCASSFSGLAASYNEQFFGPGTRLTVL.

On this clone: Within the sample, other DNA sequences also encode this same CDR3. This chain uses TRBV5-4 with TRBJ2-7; D call uncertain. V lost 0 bases, J lost 2 bases, and 6 bases lay in between. The CDR3 is 13 amino acids. Germline CDR1 reads SGHNT; CDR2 reads YYREEE (reference sequence). The CDR3 is CASSLAPTYEQYF. As DNA, the CDR3 is TGTGCCAGCAGCTTGGCCCCTACCTACGAGCAGTACTTC. Full variable domain (missing parts from reference TRBV5-4 and TRBJ2-7): ETGVTQSPTHLIKTRGQQVTLRCSSQSGHNTVSWYQQALGQGPQFIFQYYREEENGRGNFPPRFSGLQFPNYSSELNVNALELDDSALYLCASSLAPTYEQYFGPGTRLTVT.

The V and J genes are TRBV10-3 and TRBJ2-7, with D possibly TRBD2 on 5 matching bases. Germline CDR1 and CDR2: ENHRY and SYGVKD. V lost 4 bases, J lost 4 bases, and 26 bases lay in between. The CDR3 length is 18 residues. The chain's CDR3 is CAISVNGLEAEGDYEQYF. In DNA form, the CDR3 reads TGTGCCATCAGTGTGAATGGACTCGAGGCCGAGGGCGATTACGAGCAGTACTTC.

V gene TRBV9 combines with J gene TRBJ2-5, with TRBD2 matching over 13 bases. Germline loops: CDR1 SGDLS, CDR2 YYNGEE. The CDR3 length is 16 residues. V lost 4 bases and J lost 4; bases outside the gene matches: 7. The CDR3 spells CASSPGLAGDGETQYF. CDR3 in DNA: TGTGCCAGCAGCCCCGGACTAGCGGGAGATGGAGAGACCCAGTACTTC.

The chain has TRBV7-9 and TRBJ1-5, with D possibly being TRBD1 (6 bases). Germline-derived CDR1 and CDR2 are SEHNR and FQNEAQ (reference sequence). The CDR3 is made up of 16 amino acids. V dropped 1 base and J dropped 4 bases, with 14 bases sitting between them. The CDR3 sequence is CASSLVTGRGNQPQHF. The CDR3 DNA sequence: TGTGCCAGCAGCTTAGTAACAGGGAGGGGGAATCAGCCCCAGCATTTT.

The chain employs TRBV7-8 and TRBJ2-5, with 13 bases matching TRBD2. The germline CDR1 and CDR2 sequences are SGHVS and FQNEAQ. The CDR3 runs to 16 residues. The V segment lost 5 bases and the J segment 2 bases; nucleotides outside the gene matches: 5. The CDR3 loop reads CASSQILAGGQETQYF. The CDR3 nucleotides are TGTGCCAGCAGCCAAATACTAGCGGGAGGGCAAGAGACCCAGTACTTC.